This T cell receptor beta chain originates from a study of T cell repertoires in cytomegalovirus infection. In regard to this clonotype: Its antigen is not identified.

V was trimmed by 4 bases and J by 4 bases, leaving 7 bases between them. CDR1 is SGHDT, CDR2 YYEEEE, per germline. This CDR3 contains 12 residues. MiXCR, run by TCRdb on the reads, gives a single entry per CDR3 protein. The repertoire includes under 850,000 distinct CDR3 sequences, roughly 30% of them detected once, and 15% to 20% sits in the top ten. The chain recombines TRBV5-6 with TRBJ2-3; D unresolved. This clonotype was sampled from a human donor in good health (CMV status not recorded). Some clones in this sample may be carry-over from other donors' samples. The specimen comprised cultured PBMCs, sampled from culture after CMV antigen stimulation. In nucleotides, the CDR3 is TGTGCCAGCAGCATCTTTGCAGATACGCAGTATTTT. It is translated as CASSIFADTQYF.